This T cell receptor (beta chain) emerged from a study of blood T cell repertoires in COVID-19. Clones were read by immunoSEQ multiplex PCR, and TCRdb kept only the in-frame ones, dropping some. The sample shows some 200,000 clones, roughly 82% of them seen only once. Recovered Cohort 3 donors showed two negative PCRs, clearance, or symptom resolution. The germline V gene encodes CDR1 SGHKS and CDR2 YYEKEE (reference sequence). V lost 1 base to trimming and J lost 6 bases, with 7 bases between them. The CDR3 extends over 12 amino acids. The TCR comes from a man between 35 and 55 years old who had recovered from COVID-19. V usage is TRBV5-5 and J usage is TRBJ1-2, with D maybe TRBD1 (6 bases). The sequenced sample was PBMCs or T cells enriched from blood (not recorded which). For the CDR3, the DNA is TGTGCCAGCAGCTTGCACAGGGATGGCTACACCTTC. Encoded protein: CASSLHRDGYTF.